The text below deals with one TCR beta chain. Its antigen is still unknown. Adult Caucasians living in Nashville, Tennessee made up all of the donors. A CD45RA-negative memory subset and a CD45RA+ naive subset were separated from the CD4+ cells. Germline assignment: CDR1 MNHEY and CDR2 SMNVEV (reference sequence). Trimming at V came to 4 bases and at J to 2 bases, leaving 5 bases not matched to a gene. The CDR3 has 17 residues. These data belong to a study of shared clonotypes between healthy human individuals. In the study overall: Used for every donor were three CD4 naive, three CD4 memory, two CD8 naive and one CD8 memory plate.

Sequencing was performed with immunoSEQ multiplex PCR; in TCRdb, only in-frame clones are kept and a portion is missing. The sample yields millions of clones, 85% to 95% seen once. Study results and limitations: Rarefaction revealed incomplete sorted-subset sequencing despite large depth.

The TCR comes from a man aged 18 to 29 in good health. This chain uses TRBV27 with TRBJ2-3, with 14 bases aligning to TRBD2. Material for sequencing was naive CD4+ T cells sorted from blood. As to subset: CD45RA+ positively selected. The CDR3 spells CASSSRTSGGFTDTQYF. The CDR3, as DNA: TGTGCCAGCAGTTCAAGGACTAGCGGGGGGTTCACAGATACGCAGTATTTT.